This entry is about one T cell receptor (beta chain). Its antigen is unknown. This entry belongs to a study of beta chain features in type 1 diabetes. For the study at large: Taken together, all samples contributed 107,917,701 examined sorted cells. Overall study findings and caveats: Since sequencing was performed on cDNA, cells with high TCR expression could be over-represented. PCR might show a preference for shorter templates, equally across patients and controls.

The investigators reverse transcribed all of the isolated RNA, so they sequenced expressed TCRB transcripts. Here immunoSEQ multiplex PCR was the method, and the copy in TCRdb shows in-frame clones only, minus some. The repertoire has roughly 500,000 clones, approximately 30% of them found once; the top ten carry about 0.065%. Germline lookup yields CDR1 ENHRY and CDR2 SYGVKD. The V and J ends lost 4 bases and 1 base, in that order; junction bases with no gene match: 6. CDR3 size: 15 residues. The J gene is TRBJ2-5, the V gene TRBV10-3; 7 bases map to TRBD2. Source material: naive CD4+ T cells from blood. The receptor was isolated from a man between 18 and 29 years old in good health. The CDR3 region has the DNA TGTGCCATCAGTGGCAGGCGGGAGAGCCAAGAGACCCAGTACTTC. Protein product: CAISGRRESQETQYF.